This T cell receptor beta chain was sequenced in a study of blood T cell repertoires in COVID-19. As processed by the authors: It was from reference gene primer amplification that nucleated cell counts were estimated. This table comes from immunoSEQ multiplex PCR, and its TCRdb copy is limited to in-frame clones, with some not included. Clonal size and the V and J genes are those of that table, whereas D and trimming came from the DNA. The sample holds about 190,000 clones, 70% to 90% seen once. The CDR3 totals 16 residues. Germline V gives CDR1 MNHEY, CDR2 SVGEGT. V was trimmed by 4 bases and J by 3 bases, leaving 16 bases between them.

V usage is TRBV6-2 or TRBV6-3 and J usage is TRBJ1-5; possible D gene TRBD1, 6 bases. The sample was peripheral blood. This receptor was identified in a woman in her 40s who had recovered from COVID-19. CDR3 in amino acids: CASSWGGGHYNQPQHF. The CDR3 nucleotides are TGTGCCAGCAGTTGGGGGGGCGGACACTACAATCAGCCCCAGCATTTT.